This record concerns one T cell receptor (beta chain) sequence. This clone was seen a few times. This clone's antigen is unknown. No much larger clone exists at a distance of one base, and base qualities are not known. The entire isolated RNA was reverse transcribed using the High Capacity cDNA Reverse Transcription Kit, and thus expressed TCRB transcripts were sequenced. Deep immunoSEQ sequencing was applied to naive, central memory and regulatory T cell samples, giving an average of around 3.8 million total reads per sample. Sorted cells were lysed in RLT buffer, and RNA was extracted using DNase-treated RNeasy Micro or Mini kits according to cell number. To prevent cross-contamination, every cell subset was processed on its own, while patient and healthy donor samples were processed together. Using the immunoSEQ multiplex PCR, TCRB sequences were amplified from cDNA into 87-bp fragments spanning the CDR3 region. Amplicons were sequenced on the Illumina HiSeq platform. For the original study's pipeline: PCR bias was computationally corrected using synthetic template baselines, reads within Hamming distance 2 were collapsed, and singletons that could not be merged were discarded. Reads were aligned against IMGT so that V, D and J genes, CDR3 length and insertions or deletions at six rearrangement sites could be assigned. Clonotype counts were normalized to sorted cell number within each subset before computing true diversity and Gini coefficients with the tcR R package. The overlap coefficient, calculated on TCRB nucleotide sequences, was used to quantify repertoire sharing. Out-of-frame TCRB sequences from naive cells were analyzed to stand in for the pre-selection repertoire. TCRdb retrieved this table from immuneACCESS and kept in-frame rearrangements only. Not all clones are present; in checked studies, unresolved V genes account for under half, and no reason is known for the remainder. That table furnishes V, J and clone size, whereas the DNA furnished D and trimming. A total of 640,000 or so clones appear in this sample, 13% of them only once. The ten largest make up approximately 0.022% of the sample.

The record originates from a study of beta chain features in type 1 diabetes (dated by TCRdb to between 2017 and 2018). The study in broad terms: Patients and healthy donors did not differ in mean age, gender distribution, total cell number or subset yield. A total of roughly 98,000,000 sorted cells were examined across all samples, and RNA yield correlated strongly with the number of cells per subset. In the study, recently diagnosed type 1 diabetes patients and matched healthy donors were compared on the TCRB repertoires of their sorted circulating CD4+ T cell subsets. Regulatory and stem cell-like memory subsets were obtained from only 8 patients and roughly eight healthy donors, while naive and central memory subsets were obtained from all 30 or so donors. The full study reports these points: HLA sub-analyses involved small numbers of individuals, so any influence of HLA type on TCRB rearrangement remained unresolved. Fewer insertions and more nucleotide deletions at VDJ recombination sites were observed in patients with type 1 diabetes, implying thymic rearrangement abnormalities. Type 1 diabetes patients showed a moderate but significant shortening of TCRB CDR3 length in all four CD4+ subsets. Because cDNA was sequenced instead of genomic DNA, activated cells with high expression could be over-represented, although the groups did not differ in activation or CD3 levels. Shorter templates might be favored by PCR, yet because patient and control samples were amplified and corrected together, any such skew would affect both groups equally. The naive, central memory and regulatory TCRB repertoires appeared to resemble one another more closely among patients than among healthy donors.

The junction carries 11 bases between V and J, which are trimmed by 4 bases and 1 base respectively. CDR1 SGDLS and CDR2 YYNGEE were looked up in the germline V gene. Its CDR3 holds 14 amino acids, cysteine through phenylalanine. The kept DNA is CDR3 alone, 42 bases in frame from the first base. From each donor, a single peripheral blood sample of 100 to 150 mL on average was drawn into heparinised tubes. Naive, central memory, regulatory and stem cell-like memory CD4+ T cells were sorted on a BD FACSAria II using a panel including CD45RO, CCR7, CD25, CD127, CD95 and CD27. A purity above 95% was achieved for all sorted populations. PBMCs were separated immediately by Lymphoprep density gradient centrifugation and were stained directly, without being cultured. So that batch effects would be minimized, each experiment stained and sorted samples in pairs, pairing one healthy donor with one patient.

This TCR came from a young man with type 1 diabetes. Sequencing used naive CD4+ T cells from blood. In light of the paper, this sample's cell subset or site label describes: true naive CD4+ T cells. The chain employs TRBV9 and TRBJ2-5, with TRBD1 as a weak D call on 6 bases. The CDR3 here reads CASSTRTAQETQYF. Here is the DNA: TGTGCCAGCAGCACCCGGACAGCCCAAGAGACCCAGTACTTC.